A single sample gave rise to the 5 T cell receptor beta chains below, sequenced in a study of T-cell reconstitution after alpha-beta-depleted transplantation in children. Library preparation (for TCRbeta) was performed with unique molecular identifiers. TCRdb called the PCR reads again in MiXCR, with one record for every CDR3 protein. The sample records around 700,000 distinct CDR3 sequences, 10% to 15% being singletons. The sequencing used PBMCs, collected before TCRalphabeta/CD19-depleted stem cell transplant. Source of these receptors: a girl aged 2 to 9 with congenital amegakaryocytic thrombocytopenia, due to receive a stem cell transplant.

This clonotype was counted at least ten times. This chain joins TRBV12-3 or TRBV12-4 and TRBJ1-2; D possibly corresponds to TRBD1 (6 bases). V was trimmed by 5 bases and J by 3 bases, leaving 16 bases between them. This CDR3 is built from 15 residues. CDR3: CASSRDRISDYGYTF. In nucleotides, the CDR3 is TGTGCCAGCAGTCGAGACAGGATAAGTGACTATGGCTACACCTTC.

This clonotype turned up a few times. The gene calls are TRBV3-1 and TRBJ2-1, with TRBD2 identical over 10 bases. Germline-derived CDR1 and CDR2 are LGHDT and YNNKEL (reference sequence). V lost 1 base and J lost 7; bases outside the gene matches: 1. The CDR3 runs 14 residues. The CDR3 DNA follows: TGTGCCAGCAGCCAAGTAGCGGGAGGTAATGAGCAGTTCTTC. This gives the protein CASSQVAGGNEQFF.

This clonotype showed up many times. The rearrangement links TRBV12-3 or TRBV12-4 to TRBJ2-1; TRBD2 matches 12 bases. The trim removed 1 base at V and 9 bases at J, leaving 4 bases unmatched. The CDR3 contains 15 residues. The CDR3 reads CASSLELAGGPEQFF. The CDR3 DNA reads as TGTGCCAGCAGTTTAGAACTAGCGGGAGGTCCTGAGCAGTTCTTC.

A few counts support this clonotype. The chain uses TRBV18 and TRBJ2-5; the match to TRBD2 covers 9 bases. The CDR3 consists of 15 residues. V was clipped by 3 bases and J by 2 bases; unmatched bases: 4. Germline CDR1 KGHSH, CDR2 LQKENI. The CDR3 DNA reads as TGTGCCAGCTCACCCGAGACTAGCGGACAAGAGACCCAGTACTTC. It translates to CASSPETSGQETQYF. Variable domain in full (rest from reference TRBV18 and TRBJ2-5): NAGVMQNPRHLVRRRGQEARLRCSPMKGHSHVYWYRQLPEEGLKFMVYLQKENIIDESGMPKERFSAEFPKEGPSILRIQQVVRGDSAAYFCASSPETSGQETQYFGPGTRLLVL.

CDR3 region: CASSLTLAGNQETQYF. DNA for the CDR3: TGTGCCAGCAGTTTGACGCTAGCGGGGAACCAAGAGACCCAGTACTTC. This sequence joins TRBV28 and TRBJ2-5, with TRBD2 matching over 9 bases. J was trimmed by 0 bases and V by 3 bases; bases with no gene match: 5. The CDR3 extends over 16 amino acids. CDR1 MDHEN and CDR2 SYDVKM come from the germline V gene.